This T cell receptor beta chain comes out of a study of shared clonotypes between healthy human individuals. Every subset had its genomic DNA shared out evenly among several immunoSEQ plates. Ten immunoSEQ deep assay plates held the unsorted PBMC DNA. TCRdb keeps only in-frame clones here, not all; method: immunoSEQ multiplex PCR. Here the sample spans more than 400,000 clones, 70% to 80% being singletons. Germline V gene lookup returns CDR1 SGHTA and CDR2 FQGTGA. This CDR3 spans 17 amino acids. V lost 2 bases and J lost 3; bases outside the gene matches: 9. All donors were healthy HIV-negative adults lacking recent acute infections or vaccinations. Each donor was a Caucasian adult residing in Nashville, Tennessee.

The V and J genes are TRBV7-3 and TRBJ1-5; TRBD1 aligns across 8 bases. Sequenced input: PBMCs. The receptor was isolated from a woman in her thirties or forties in good health. Some clones in this sample may be carry-over from other donors' samples. The CDR3, as DNA: TGTGCCAGCAGCTTACGGACAGGGATTGGGTCCAATCAGCCCCAGCATTTT. Protein sequence: CASSLRTGIGSNQPQHF.